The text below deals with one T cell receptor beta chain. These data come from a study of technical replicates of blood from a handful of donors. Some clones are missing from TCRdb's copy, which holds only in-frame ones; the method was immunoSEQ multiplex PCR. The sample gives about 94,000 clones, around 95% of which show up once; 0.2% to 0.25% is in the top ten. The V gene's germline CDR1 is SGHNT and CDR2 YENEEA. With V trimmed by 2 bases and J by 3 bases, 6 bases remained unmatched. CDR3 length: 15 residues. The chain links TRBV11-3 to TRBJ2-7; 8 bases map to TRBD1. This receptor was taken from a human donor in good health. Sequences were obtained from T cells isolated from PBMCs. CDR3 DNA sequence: TGTGCCAGCAGCTTAAGGACAGGGATACTCTACGAGCAGTACTTC. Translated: CASSLRTGILYEQYF.